The next 5 T cell receptor beta chains were all read from a single sample in a study of blood T cells in healthy people across ages. The second PCR ran roughly 6 to 12 cycles with a sample-barcoded 5' primer and J-beta primers. TCRdb re-called the 5' RACE reads through MiXCR, storing one row per CDR3 protein. The table lists 1.5 million to 2 million distinct CDR3 sequences, approximately 30% of them singletons. The sequencing input was blood. The receptors derive from a woman aged 25 to 39 in good health.

In its sample, this clonotype was seen a few times. The CDR3 here is CSVERRGRDYGYTF. The DNA for the CDR3 is TGCAGCGTTGAACGGAGGGGGCGGGACTATGGCTACACCTTC. The chain recombines TRBV29-1 with TRBJ1-2; TRBD1 agrees at 7 bases. Trimming cost V 2 bases and J 3 bases; bases outside gene matches: 6. The germline gives CDR1 SQVTM, CDR2 ANQGSEA. There are 14 residues in the CDR3.

This clonotype was recorded at least ten times. The chain is built from TRBV5-1 and TRBJ2-3; D tentatively fits TRBD1 or TRBD2 (5 bases each). This CDR3 contains 15 residues. Germline CDR1 and CDR2: SGHRS and YFSETQ. V lost 0 bases, J lost 6 bases, and 14 bases lay in between. CDR3 in amino acids: CASSLDLNRRDTQYF. CDR3 nucleotide sequence: TGCGCCAGCAGCTTGGACCTAAACAGGAGGGATACGCAGTATTTT.

The V gene is TRBV28, the J gene TRBJ2-3; a possible D gene is TRBD2 (6 bases). Trimming removed 4 bases at V and 0 bases at J, with 17 bases between. Germline assignment: CDR1 MDHEN and CDR2 SYDVKM. This CDR3 is built from 17 residues. CDR3 bases: TGTGCCAGCAGTTCCGCGGTGCGGGACCACAGCACAGATACGCAGTATTTT. Residues: CASSSAVRDHSTDTQYF.

This chain connects TRBV5-1 to TRBJ1-4; perhaps TRBD1 as D (6 bases). This CDR3 comprises 15 residues. CDR1 SGHRS and CDR2 YFSETQ come from the germline V gene. Trimming left V 4 bases short and J 7 bases short, with 17 bases between. In nucleotides, the CDR3 is TGCGCCAGCAGCGATAACAGGGCTGGCAGTGAAAAACTGTTTTTT. Translating gives CASSDNRAGSEKLFF.

This clonotype occurred a few times. The rearrangement uses TRBV30 and TRBJ1-5; 8 bases line up with TRBD1. There are 14 residues in the CDR3. Germline V lookup: CDR1 GTSNPN, CDR2 SVGIG (reference sequence). The V segment lost 0 bases and the J segment 6 bases; nucleotides outside the gene matches: 4. CDR3 loop: CAWSVGTGAQPQHF. DNA for the CDR3: TGTGCCTGGAGTGTAGGGACAGGAGCTCAGCCCCAGCATTTT. Based on the CDR3 plus reference TRBV30 and TRBJ1-5, the full variable domain is SQTIHQWPATLVQPVGSPLSLECTVEGTSNPNLYWYRQAAGRGLQLLFYSVGIGQISSEVPQNLSASRPQDRQFILSSKKLLLSDSGFYLCAWSVGTGAQPQHFGDGTRLSIL.